The subject of this entry is one T cell receptor (beta chain). Its antigen is not known. The data are from a study of cytomegalovirus exposure and HLA in healthy donors. General study results and limits: Across donors, most TCRs were seen rarely, yet some public ones were widespread. Trimming of TCR beta V- and J-genes showed a link, identified in a later analysis, to a missense DCLRE1C variant. Researchers reportedly found TCR beta sequences accurately predicted most subjects' HLA-A and HLA-B alleles.

Germline V CDR1 and CDR2: SGHRS, YFSETQ. CDR3 length: 14 amino acids. The ends were cut back, 4 bases at V and 4 bases at J, with 13 bases in the middle. With 60 Vbeta and 13 Jbeta primers, the PCR was carried out. Here immunoSEQ multiplex PCR was the method, and the copy in TCRdb shows in-frame clones only, minus some. The sample lists 110,000 to 150,000 clones, about 81% seen once, with 6% to 8.5% in the top ten. The TCR originated in a young man in good health and CMV-seronegative. The chain carries TRBV5-1 and TRBJ2-3, with a possible D match to TRBD1 (5 bases). Specimen: PBMCs. CDR3 residues: CASSDQGSPDTQYF. The CDR3 bases are TGCGCCAGCAGCGACCAGGGTAGTCCAGATACGCAGTATTTT.